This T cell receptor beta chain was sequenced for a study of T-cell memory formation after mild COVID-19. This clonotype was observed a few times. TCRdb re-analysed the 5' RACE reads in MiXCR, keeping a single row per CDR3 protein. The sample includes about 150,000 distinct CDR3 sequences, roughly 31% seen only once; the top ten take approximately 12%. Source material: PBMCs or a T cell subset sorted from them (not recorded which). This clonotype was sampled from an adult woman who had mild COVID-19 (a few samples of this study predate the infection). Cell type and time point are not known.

CDR3 region: CASRSAVEQYF. The CDR3 region has the DNA TGCGCCAGCAGATCAGCGGTCGAGCAGTACTTC. The V and J genes are TRBV5-1 and TRBJ2-7, with D perhaps matching TRBD2 (5 bases). The germline V and J ends were trimmed by 5 bases and 6 bases, with 9 bases remaining between them. From germline, CDR1 is SGHRS and CDR2 YFSETQ. There are 11 residues in the CDR3.